These 14 T cell receptor beta chains originate from one sample sequenced in a study of metastatic and nonmetastatic thyroid tumors. TCRdb re-called the PCR reads through MiXCR. The sample shows roughly 30,000 clones, roughly 20% of them seen only once. Thyroid surgery was preceded by no treatment in any patient. Sequencing was carried out using blood. All receptors derive from a female donor with papillary thyroid cancer or a benign thyroid nodule (not recorded which). Some clones in this sample may be carry-over from other donors' samples.

The chain recombines TRBV27 with TRBJ2-7, with 11 positions matching TRBD2. V trimming: 6 bases; J trimming: 3 bases; junction bases outside the gene matches: 7. From germline, CDR1 is MNHEY and CDR2 SMNVEV (reference sequence). This CDR3 has 15 amino acids. This chain's CDR3 is CASRVEGLAVYEQYF. CDR3 bases: TGTGCCAGCAGGGTTGAGGGACTAGCGGTCTACGAGCAGTACTTC.

The gene calls are TRBV19 and TRBJ1-4; the D gene is possibly TRBD1 (5 bases). The CDR3 loop spans 13 amino acids. Per germline, CDR1 LNHDA and CDR2 SQIVND (reference sequence). V was cut by 3 bases and J by 8 bases, with 10 bases left in between. Here the CDR3 DNA reads TGTGCCAGTAGTATTGGGGGGAAGGAAAAACTGTTTTTT. Translation: CASSIGGKEKLFF.

J is TRBJ2-3 and V is TRBV15; unclear D gene. The CDR3 sequence is 13 residues long. Germline-derived CDR1 and CDR2 are LNHNV and YYDKDF (reference sequence). V was cut by 0 bases and J by 6 bases, with 7 bases left in between. In DNA form, the CDR3 reads TGTGCCACCAGCAGAGAGGGTCCGGATACGCAGTATTTT. Translated: CATSREGPDTQYF.

Of note for this clone: One junction end disagrees with the germline gene, perhaps due to a read error. This chain uses TRBV5-4 with TRBJ2-2; D is tentatively TRBD1 or TRBD2 (5 bases each). Germline V gene lookup returns CDR1 SGHNT and CDR2 YYREEE (reference sequence). The CDR3 runs to 14 residues. The CDR3 sequence: CASRFRDHTEELFF. CDR3 bases: TGTGCCAGCCGCTTCCGGGACCACACCGAGGAGCTGTTTTTT.

This clone was counted ten times or more. The rearrangement uses TRBV5-1 and TRBJ2-7; 10 positions agree with TRBD2. There are 16 residues in the CDR3. Losses at the gene ends were 0 bases for V and 3 bases for J; bases not matched to a gene: 6. Germline assignment: CDR1 SGHRS and CDR2 YFSETQ. The CDR3 is CASSLVPSGGFYEQYF. The DNA of the CDR3 is TGCGCCAGCAGCTTGGTACCTAGCGGGGGATTCTACGAGCAGTACTTC. Based on the CDR3 plus reference TRBV5-1 and TRBJ2-7, the full variable domain is KAGVTQTPRYLIKTRGQQVTLSCSPISGHRSVSWYQQTPGQGLQFLFEYFSETQRNKGNFPGRFSGRQFSNSRSEMNVSTLELGDSALYLCASSLVPSGGFYEQYFGPGTRLTVT.

In this sample, this clone is medium-sized. The chain links TRBV27 to TRBJ1-6; D is undetermined. V lost 2 bases, J lost 3 bases, and 8 bases lay in between. CDR3 length: 15 residues. CDR1 and CDR2 (germline): MNHEY, SMNVEV (reference sequence). The CDR3 nucleotides are TGTGCCAGCAGTTTAAGCTGGGGCTATAATTCACCCCTCCACTTT. This codes for CASSLSWGYNSPLHF.

In the case of this clone: The conserved final phenylalanine or tryptophan is absent from the CDR3, which likely points to a read error. The DNA for the CDR3 is TGTGCCAGCAGAAAGAGCGCAAACGCCTCACCCCTCCACGTT. It is translated as CASRKSANASPLHV. The rearrangement uses TRBV27 and TRBJ1-6; D gene unclear. Trimming stripped 6 bases from V and 10 bases from J, with 16 bases between. Looked up from germline, CDR1 is MNHEY and CDR2 is SMNVEV (reference sequence). This CDR3 region has 14 residues.

This clone was recorded at least ten times. V is TRBV30 and J is TRBJ1-4, with D possibly being TRBD1 (5 bases). V lost 3 bases, J lost 8 bases, and 10 bases lay in between. Per germline, CDR1 GTSNPN and CDR2 SVGIG (reference sequence). The CDR3 totals 12 residues. In nucleotides, the CDR3 is TGTGCCTGGAGAGCAAGGGGCGAAAAACTGTTTTTT. Encoded protein: CAWRARGEKLFF.

This clone occurred many times. The V call is TRBV7-9, the J call TRBJ2-3; tentative D call: TRBD2 (5 bases). V lost 3 bases and J lost 2, with 9 bases in between. CDR3 length: 14 amino acids. CDR1 SEHNR and CDR2 FQNEAQ come from the germline V gene (reference sequence). The CDR3: CASSFKADTDTQYF. CDR3 DNA sequence: TGTGCCAGCAGCTTTAAAGCGGACACAGATACGCAGTATTTT. Complete variable domain (other parts from reference TRBV7-9 and TRBJ2-3): DTGVSQNPRHKITKRGQNVTFRCDPISEHNRLYWYRQTLGQGPEFLTYFQNEAQLEKSRLLSDRFSAERPKGSFSTLEIQRTEQGDSAMYLCASSFKADTDTQYFGPGTRLTVL.

This clone was seen only a few times. This chain uses TRBV2 with TRBJ2-3; 7 bases match TRBD1. After removal of 10 bases from V and 2 bases from J, the junction contained 12 bases not matched to a gene. The CDR3 covers 15 residues. Germline V CDR1 and CDR2: SNHLY, FYNNEI. The CDR3 region is CATTPRQGFTDTQYF. For the CDR3, the DNA is TGTGCCACCACACCCCGACAGGGATTCACAGATACGCAGTATTTT.

This clone was seen repeatedly, ten times or more. The CDR3 nucleotides are TGCAGTGCCCCCAGTTGGACAGAGTTAAACACAGATACGCAGTATTTT. It is translated as CSAPSWTELNTDTQYF. The chain joins TRBV20-1 to TRBJ2-3; a weak D match, TRBD1 (6 bases). The CDR3 has 16 amino acids. Trimming pared 6 bases from V and 2 bases from J, leaving 21 bases between. Germline V lookup: CDR1 DFQATT, CDR2 SNEGSKA (reference sequence).

In its sample, this clone was seen many times. The rearrangement uses TRBV14 and TRBJ1-3, with D hard to call. Per the germline V gene, CDR1 is SGHDN and CDR2 is FVKESK. Trimming cost V 1 base and J 1 base, with 8 bases left between them. The CDR3 spans 15 residues. The CDR3 DNA sequence: TGTGCCAGCAGCCAAGGGAGGGTATCTGGAAACACCATATATTTT. Its translation is CASSQGRVSGNTIYF.

There are many counts of this clone. The chain joins TRBV5-1 to TRBJ1-1; 8 bases line up with TRBD1. Germline-derived CDR1 and CDR2 are SGHRS and YFSETQ. The CDR3 spans 15 residues. Trimming took 2 bases from V and 2 from J; bases not matched to a gene: 5. In DNA, the CDR3 is TGCGCCAGCAGCTTAACAGGGGGATCTAACACTGAAGCTTTCTTT. Translated: CASSLTGGSNTEAFF.

This clone was picked up a small number of times. The chain combines TRBV10-2 with TRBJ1-2, with a weak D call TRBD1 (6 bases). Germline V gene sequence: CDR1 WSHSY, CDR2 SAAADI. The CDR3 covers 14 residues. Between the trimmed V and J ends, which lost 2 bases and 6 bases, there was a span of 13 bases. CDR3 coding DNA: TGCGCCAGCAGTGAGGCCAGGGGCCGTGATGGCTACACCTTC. Protein sequence: CASSEARGRDGYTF.